Sequencing of this T cell receptor (beta chain) was carried out in a study of shared clonotypes between healthy human individuals (dated by TCRdb to 2020 to 2021). A note on the overall study: The cohort comprised two women and a few men aged 18 to 49 years. For each donor, CD4 naive and CD4 memory were each given three plates, CD8 naive was given two plates, and CD8 memory was given one plate. Per donor, leukapheresis produced somewhere between about 0.94 and 9 billion PBMCs. To estimate repertoire size and how much clonotypes are shared between individuals, the study performed deep sequencing of blood TCR repertoires from roughly five healthy adults. Different laboratories and diverse techniques were used to prepare libraries and sequence TCR repertoires, to increase sequencing depth and limit assay-specific biases.

The V end loses 3 bases and the J end loses 1 base, and a stretch of 16 bases separates them. From the cysteine through the phenylalanine, the CDR3 covers 16 amino acids. Just the 48-base CDR3 DNA is kept, in frame starting at base 1. CDR1 and CDR2 are read off the germline V gene as MDHEN and SYDVKM. Regarding this clone: Its antigen remains undetermined. Base qualities were left out, and no much larger clone turns up one base away.

Results the study describes overall, beyond this receptor: Higher generation probabilities were observed for clonotypes shared by all four sorted-subset donors than for non-shared clonotypes. Sharing across four donors was observed for about 5% of naive CD4, under 4% of naive CD8, about 2.5% of memory CD4, and 0.4% of memory CD8 clonotypes. Naive subsets generally had larger estimated clonotype richness than memory subsets did. Because the study included only a small number of donors, the genetic and exposure-history diversity represented was limited. Only blood was sampled, and tissue TCR repertoires likely differ from those in blood. Based on pairwise subsampling, the degree of clonotype sharing among donors was expected to be affected by sequencing depth. Even with the large sequencing depth, rarefaction of the sorted-subset datasets indicated that sequencing was incomplete.

The donors were healthy, HIV-negative adults who had no recently reported acute infections or vaccinations. Every donor was a Caucasian adult residing in Nashville, Tennessee, USA. CD4+ T cells were enriched by magnetic negative selection, after which naive cells were positively selected on CD45RA and the negative fraction was taken as the memory subset. Blood was obtained by leukapheresis, after which PBMCs were separated by Ficoll-Histopaque density gradient centrifugation and cryopreserved in liquid nitrogen vapor phase. Analytical flow cytometry was used to check the purity and quantity of every magnetically sorted T cell population. From each sorted fraction, genomic DNA was isolated and quantified by UV absorbance on a Nanodrop 2000c. Using the deep immunoSEQ assay, TCR CDR3 regions were amplified from genomic DNA by multiplex PCR. Extracted genomic DNA from each cell subset was spread evenly across all wells of several immunoSEQ 96-well plates, with each plate serving as a replicate. For sorted subsets, approximately 190 ng of genomic DNA, equivalent to roughly 33,000 T cell genomes, went into each replicate PCR. The purified libraries were quantified using a Qubit 3.0 fluorometer, sized with a Bioanalyzer 2100, and then quantified again using the KAPA Library Quantification kit. Each immunoSEQ 96-well plate was sequenced on its own single-read 150-cycle Illumina NextSeq 550 flow cell. The paper's data handling went like this. Because only junctional sequences without quality scores were contained in the immunoSEQ output, filtering matching that applied to full-length reads could not be performed. To assign V/J genes and CDR3, sequences were annotated against IMGT germline references using PyIR, a Python wrapper for IgBLAST v1.9. Reads were removed for weak V/J assignments (E-value above 1e-6), missing CDR3, stop codons, out-of-frame junctions, or ambiguous translated residues. A V3J clonotype was defined by an identical inferred V gene, J gene, and CDR3 amino acid sequence. Percentage overlap between repertoires was computed as shared unique clonotypes divided by the size of the smaller repertoire. Three approaches were used to assess repertoire richness: RTK rarefaction, the Chao1 estimator, and Recon v2.1 estimates of unobserved clonotypes. OLGA was used to compute generation probabilities for all TCRbeta clonotypes that the gDNA method yielded from a handful of donors. What TCRdb holds here is the immuneACCESS table cut down to in-frame rearrangements. Part of the clones is not present; checked against another copy, under half of the missing clones reflect an unresolved V gene, and the others are unexplained. V and J calls plus clone size are reproduced from that table; the DNA served to infer D and trimming. This sample holds about 1.5 million clones; 95% to 99% were observed only once. The ten largest account for less than 0.55% of the sample.

This receptor chain uses TRBV28 and TRBJ2-7; no D segment can be confidently identified. Sequencing used naive CD4+ T cells sorted from blood. The cell subset or site label corresponds to: CD45RA+ positively selected. The sequence was obtained from a young man in good health. The DNA sequence is TGTGCCAGCAGTTTCCGATCTAGGGAATCGTCCTACGAGCAGTACTTC. Its amino acids are CASSFRSRESSYEQYF.